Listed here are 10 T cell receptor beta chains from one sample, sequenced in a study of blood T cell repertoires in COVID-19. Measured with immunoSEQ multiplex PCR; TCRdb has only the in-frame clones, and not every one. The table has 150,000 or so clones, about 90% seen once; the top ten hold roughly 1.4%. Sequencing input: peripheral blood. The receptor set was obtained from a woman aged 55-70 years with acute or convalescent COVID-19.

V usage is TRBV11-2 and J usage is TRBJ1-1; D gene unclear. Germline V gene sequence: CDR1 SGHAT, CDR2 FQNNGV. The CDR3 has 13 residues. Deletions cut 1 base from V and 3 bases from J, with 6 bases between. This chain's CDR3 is CASSLAAYTEAFF. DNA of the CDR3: TGTGCCAGCAGCTTAGCCGCGTACACTGAAGCTTTCTTT.

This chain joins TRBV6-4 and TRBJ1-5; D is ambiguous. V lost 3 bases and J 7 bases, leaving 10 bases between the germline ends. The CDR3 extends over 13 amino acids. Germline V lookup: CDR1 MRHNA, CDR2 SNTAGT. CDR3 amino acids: CASSEARGQPQHF. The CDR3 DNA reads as TGTGCCAGCAGTGAAGCCCGGGGACAGCCCCAGCATTTT.

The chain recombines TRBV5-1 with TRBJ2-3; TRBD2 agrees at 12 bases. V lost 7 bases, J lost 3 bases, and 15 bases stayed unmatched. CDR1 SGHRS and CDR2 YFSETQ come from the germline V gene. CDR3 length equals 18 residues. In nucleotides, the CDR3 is TGCGCCAGCTCCCGGAGGCTAGCGGGGGGGCCCGAGACAGATACGCAGTATTTT. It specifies CASSRRLAGGPETDTQYF. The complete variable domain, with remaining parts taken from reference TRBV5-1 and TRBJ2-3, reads KAGVTQTPRYLIKTRGQQVTLSCSPISGHRSVSWYQQTPGQGLQFLFEYFSETQRNKGNFPGRFSGRQFSNSRSEMNVSTLELGDSALYLCASSRRLAGGPETDTQYFGPGTRLTVL.

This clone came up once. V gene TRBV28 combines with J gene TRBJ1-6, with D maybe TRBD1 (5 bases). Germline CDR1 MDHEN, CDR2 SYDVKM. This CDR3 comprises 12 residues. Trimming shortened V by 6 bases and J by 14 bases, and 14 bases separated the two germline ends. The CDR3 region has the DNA TGTGCCAGCAGGGGGCGAATCGGTACCCTCCACTTT. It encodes CASRGRIGTLHF.

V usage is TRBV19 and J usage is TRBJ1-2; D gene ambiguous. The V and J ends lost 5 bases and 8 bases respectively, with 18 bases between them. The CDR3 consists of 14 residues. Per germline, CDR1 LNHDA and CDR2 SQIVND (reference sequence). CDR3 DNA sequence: TGTGCCAGTAGTCCCTTTGTAGGACTTGTGGGCTACACCTTC. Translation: CASSPFVGLVGYTF.

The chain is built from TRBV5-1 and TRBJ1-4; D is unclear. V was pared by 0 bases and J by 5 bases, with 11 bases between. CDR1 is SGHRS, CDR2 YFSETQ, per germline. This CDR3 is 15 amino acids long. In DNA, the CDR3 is TGCGCCAGCAGCTTGGGAGCGGACCAAAATGAAAAACTGTTTTTT. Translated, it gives CASSLGADQNEKLFF.

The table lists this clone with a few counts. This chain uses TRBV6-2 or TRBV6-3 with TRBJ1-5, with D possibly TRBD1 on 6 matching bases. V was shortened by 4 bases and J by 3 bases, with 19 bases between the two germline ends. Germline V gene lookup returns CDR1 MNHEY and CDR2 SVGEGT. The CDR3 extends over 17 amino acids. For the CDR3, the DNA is TGTGCCAGCAGTTCATCATCCAACAGGGTTCCCAATCAGCCCCAGCATTTT. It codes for CASSSSSNRVPNQPQHF.

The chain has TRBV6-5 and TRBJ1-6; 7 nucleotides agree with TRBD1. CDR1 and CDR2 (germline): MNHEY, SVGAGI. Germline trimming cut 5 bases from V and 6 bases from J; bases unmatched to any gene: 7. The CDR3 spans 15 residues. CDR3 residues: CASSPGTATNSPLHF. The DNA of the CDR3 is TGTGCCAGCAGTCCCGGGACAGCGACTAATTCACCCCTCCACTTT.

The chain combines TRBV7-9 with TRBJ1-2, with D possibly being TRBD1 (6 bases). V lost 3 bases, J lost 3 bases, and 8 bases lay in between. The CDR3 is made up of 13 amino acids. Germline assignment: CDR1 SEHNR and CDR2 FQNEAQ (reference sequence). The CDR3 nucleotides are TGTGCCAGCAGCTTGGCAGGGGACTATGGCTACACCTTC. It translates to CASSLAGDYGYTF.

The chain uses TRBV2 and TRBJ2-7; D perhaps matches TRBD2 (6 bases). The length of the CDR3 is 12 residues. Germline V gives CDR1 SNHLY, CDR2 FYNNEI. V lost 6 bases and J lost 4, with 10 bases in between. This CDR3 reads CASSQSGYEQYF. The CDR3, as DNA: TGTGCCAGCAGCCAAAGCGGGTACGAGCAGTACTTC.